This TCR beta chain comes out of a study of OX40 agonist ivuxolimab in advanced cancers. Study details: Enrollees could have had prior anti-PD-1, anti-PD-L1 or anti-CTLA-4 therapy, which 40% had received.

Only in-frame clones appear in the TCRdb table, and some are missing; sequencing was by immunoSEQ multiplex PCR. The sample lists approximately 52,000 clones; approximately 83% were seen once. Baseline, cycle 4 day 1, and cycle 7 day 1 were the blood sampling points. General study findings and limits: Compared with CD4+, CD8+ T cells on average had more expanded clones.

This clone appeared a few times. Its antigen is undetermined. The V end lost 7 bases, the J end lost 0 bases, and 10 bases lay between the germline ends. This CDR3 is built from 12 residues. Germline V gene lookup returns CDR1 SQVTM and CDR2 ANQGSEA. The rearrangement links TRBV29-1 to TRBJ2-7, with D maybe TRBD1 (5 bases). The sample here was CD4+ or CD8+ T cells sorted from blood, taken in a trial of the OX40 agonist ivuxolimab. The sequence came from an adult with an advanced solid tumor such as melanoma, head and neck, liver or kidney cancer. The CDR3 bases are TGCAGCGGGGGCCTCTACTCCTACGAGCAGTACTTC. Translated: CSGGLYSYEQYF.